This section outlines one T cell receptor beta chain sequence together with its context. The data derive from a study of blood T cell repertoires in COVID-19. Some clones are missing from TCRdb's copy, which holds only in-frame ones; the method was immunoSEQ multiplex PCR. Among about 300,000 clones listed, about four fifths were seen once. The V and J ends lost 3 bases and 6 bases, in that order; junction bases with no gene match: 1. This CDR3 has 13 amino acids. This chain uses TRBV12-3 or TRBV12-4 with TRBJ1-1, with 10 bases fitting TRBD1. The receptor comes from a woman between 45 and 65 years old with acute or convalescent COVID-19. The sample comprised peripheral blood. CDR3 bases: TGTGCCAGCAGTTTTGGACAGGGGGCTGAAGCTTTCTTT. Protein product: CASSFGQGAEAFF.